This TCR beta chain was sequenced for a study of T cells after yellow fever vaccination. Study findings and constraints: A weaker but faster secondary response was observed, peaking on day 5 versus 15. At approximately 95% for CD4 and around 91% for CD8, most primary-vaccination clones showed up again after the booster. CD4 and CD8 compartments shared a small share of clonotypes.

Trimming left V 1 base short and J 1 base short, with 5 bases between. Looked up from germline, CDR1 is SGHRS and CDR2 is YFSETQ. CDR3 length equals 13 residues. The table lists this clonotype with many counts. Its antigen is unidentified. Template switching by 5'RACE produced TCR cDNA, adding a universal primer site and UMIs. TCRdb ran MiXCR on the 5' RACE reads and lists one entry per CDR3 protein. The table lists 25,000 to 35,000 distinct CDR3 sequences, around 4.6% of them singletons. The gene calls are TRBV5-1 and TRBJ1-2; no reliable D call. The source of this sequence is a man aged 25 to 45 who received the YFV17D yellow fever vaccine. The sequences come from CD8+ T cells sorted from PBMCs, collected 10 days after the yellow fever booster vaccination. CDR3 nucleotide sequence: TGCGCCAGCAGCTTGTCCGATAACTATGGCTACACCTTC. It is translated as CASSLSDNYGYTF. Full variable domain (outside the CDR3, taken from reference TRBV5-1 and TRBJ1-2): KAGVTQTPRYLIKTRGQQVTLSCSPISGHRSVSWYQQTPGQGLQFLFEYFSETQRNKGNFPGRFSGRQFSNSRSEMNVSTLELGDSALYLCASSLSDNYGYTFGSGTRLTVV.